What follows is one TCR beta chain and its context. Its cognate antigen is unknown. The data were taken from a study of shared clonotypes between healthy human individuals. General study results and limits: Only a few donors were included, so the genetic and exposure-history diversity represented was limited.

Trimming cost V 0 bases and J 2 bases, with 8 bases left between them. The CDR3 has 16 amino acids. Germline lookup yields CDR1 SGHTA and CDR2 FQGTGA. Assay execution took place at the deep level. Per sorted-subset replicate PCR, input was about 180 ng DNA, representing tens of thousands of T cell genomes. This table comes from immunoSEQ multiplex PCR, and its TCRdb copy is limited to in-frame clones, with some not included. Here the sample spans around 700,000 clones, roughly 78% being singletons. This sequence was found in a woman in her 30s in good health. The specimen sequenced was memory CD4+ T cells sorted from blood. Documented subset: CD45RA-negative fraction. This sequence joins TRBV7-3 and TRBJ2-6; no firm D call. CDR3 DNA: TGTGCCAGCAGCTTAACGGTGGGGACTGGGGCCAACGTCCTGACTTTC. Its translation: CASSLTVGTGANVLTF.